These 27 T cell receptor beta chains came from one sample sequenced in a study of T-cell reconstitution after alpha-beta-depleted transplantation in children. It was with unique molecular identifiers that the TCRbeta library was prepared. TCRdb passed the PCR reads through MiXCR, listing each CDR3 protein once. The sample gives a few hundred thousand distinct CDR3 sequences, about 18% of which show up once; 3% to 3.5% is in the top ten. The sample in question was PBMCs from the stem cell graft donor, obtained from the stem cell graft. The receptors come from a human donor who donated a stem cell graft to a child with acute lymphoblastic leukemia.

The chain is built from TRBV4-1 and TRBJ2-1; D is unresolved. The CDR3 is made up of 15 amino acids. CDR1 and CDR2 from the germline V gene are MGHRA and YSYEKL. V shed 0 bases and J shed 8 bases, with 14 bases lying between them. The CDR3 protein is CASSQDGRREDEQFF. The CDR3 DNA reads TGCGCCAGCAGCCAAGATGGAAGGAGAGAAGATGAGCAGTTCTTC.

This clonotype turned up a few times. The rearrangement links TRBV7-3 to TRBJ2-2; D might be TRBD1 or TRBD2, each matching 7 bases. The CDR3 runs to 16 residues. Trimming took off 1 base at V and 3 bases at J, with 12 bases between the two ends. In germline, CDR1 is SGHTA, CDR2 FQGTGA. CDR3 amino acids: CASSLIPGGDTGELFF. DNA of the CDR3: TGTGCCAGCAGCTTAATTCCAGGGGGGGACACCGGGGAGCTGTTTTTT.

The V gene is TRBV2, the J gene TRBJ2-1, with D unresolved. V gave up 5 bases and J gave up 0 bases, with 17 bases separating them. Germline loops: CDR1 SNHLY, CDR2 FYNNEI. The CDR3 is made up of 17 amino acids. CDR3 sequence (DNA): TGTGCCAGCAGTCCAACTTACCTACGGAGCTCCTACAATGAGCAGTTCTTC. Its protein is CASSPTYLRSSYNEQFF.

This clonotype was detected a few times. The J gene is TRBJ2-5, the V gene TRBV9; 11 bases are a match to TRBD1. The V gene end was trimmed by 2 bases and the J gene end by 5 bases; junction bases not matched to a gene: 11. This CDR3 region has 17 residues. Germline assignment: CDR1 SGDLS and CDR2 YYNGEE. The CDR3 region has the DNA TGTGCCAGCAGCGTCCCAGCCCGGGACAGGGGGTGGGAGACCCAGTACTTC. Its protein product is CASSVPARDRGWETQYF.

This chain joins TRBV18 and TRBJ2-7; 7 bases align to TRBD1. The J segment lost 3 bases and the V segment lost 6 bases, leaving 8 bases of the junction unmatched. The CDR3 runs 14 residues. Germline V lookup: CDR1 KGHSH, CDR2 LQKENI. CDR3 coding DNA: TGTGCCAGCTCCCCCTCGGGACAGCACTACGAGCAGTACTTC. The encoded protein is CASSPSGQHYEQYF.

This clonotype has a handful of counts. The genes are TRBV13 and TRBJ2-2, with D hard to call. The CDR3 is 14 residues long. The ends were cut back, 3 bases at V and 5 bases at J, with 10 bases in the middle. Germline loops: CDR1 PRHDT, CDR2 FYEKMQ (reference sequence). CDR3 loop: CASSFTLRTGELFF. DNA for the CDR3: TGTGCCAGCAGCTTCACACTGAGGACCGGGGAGCTGTTTTTT.

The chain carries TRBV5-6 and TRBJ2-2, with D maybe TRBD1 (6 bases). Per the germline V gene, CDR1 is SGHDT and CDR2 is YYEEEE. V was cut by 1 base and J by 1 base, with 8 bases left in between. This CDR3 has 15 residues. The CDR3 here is CASSLYRVNTGELFF. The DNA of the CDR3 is TGTGCCAGCAGCTTGTACAGGGTGAACACCGGGGAGCTGTTTTTT.

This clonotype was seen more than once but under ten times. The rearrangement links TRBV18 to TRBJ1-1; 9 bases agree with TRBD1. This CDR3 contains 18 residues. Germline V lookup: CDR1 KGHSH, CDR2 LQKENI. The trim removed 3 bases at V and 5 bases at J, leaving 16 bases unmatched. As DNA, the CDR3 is TGTGCCAGCTCACCGCCCCTAGTCCCGGGACAGGGAAATACTGAAGCTTTCTTT. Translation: CASSPPLVPGQGNTEAFF. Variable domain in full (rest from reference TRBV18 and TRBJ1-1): NAGVMQNPRHLVRRRGQEARLRCSPMKGHSHVYWYRQLPEEGLKFMVYLQKENIIDESGMPKERFSAEFPKEGPSILRIQQVVRGDSAAYFCASSPPLVPGQGNTEAFFGQGTRLTVV.

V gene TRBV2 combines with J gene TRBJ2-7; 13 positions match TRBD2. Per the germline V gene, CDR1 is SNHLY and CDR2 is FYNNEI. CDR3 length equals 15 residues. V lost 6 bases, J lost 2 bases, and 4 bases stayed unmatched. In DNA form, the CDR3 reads TGTGCCAGCAGAGCCACTAGCGGGAGGGCCTACGAGCAGTACTTC. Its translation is CASRATSGRAYEQYF.

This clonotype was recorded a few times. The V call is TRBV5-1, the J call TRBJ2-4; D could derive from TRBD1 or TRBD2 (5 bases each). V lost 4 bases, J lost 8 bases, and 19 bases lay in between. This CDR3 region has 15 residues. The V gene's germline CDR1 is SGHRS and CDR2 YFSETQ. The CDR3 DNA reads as TGCGCCAGCAGCCAAGGGGACCCCGGAGCGGACATTCAGTACTTC. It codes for CASSQGDPGADIQYF. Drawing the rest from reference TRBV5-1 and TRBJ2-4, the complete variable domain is KAGVTQTPRYLIKTRGQQVTLSCSPISGHRSVSWYQQTPGQGLQFLFEYFSETQRNKGNFPGRFSGRQFSNSRSEMNVSTLELGDSALYLCASSQGDPGADIQYFGAGTRLSVL.

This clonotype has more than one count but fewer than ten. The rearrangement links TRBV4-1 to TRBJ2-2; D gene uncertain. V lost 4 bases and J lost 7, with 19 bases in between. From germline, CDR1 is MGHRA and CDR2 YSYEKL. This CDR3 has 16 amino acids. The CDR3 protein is CASSPLQRSGVGELFF. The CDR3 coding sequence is TGCGCCAGCAGCCCCCTGCAAAGGTCCGGAGTCGGGGAGCTGTTTTTT.

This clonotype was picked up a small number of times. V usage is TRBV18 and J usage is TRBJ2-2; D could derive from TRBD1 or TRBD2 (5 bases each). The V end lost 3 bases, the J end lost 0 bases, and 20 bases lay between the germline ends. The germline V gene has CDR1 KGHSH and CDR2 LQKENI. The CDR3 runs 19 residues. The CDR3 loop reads CASSPSNLGTITNTGELFF. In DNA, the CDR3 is TGTGCCAGCTCACCTTCCAATCTTGGGACGATAACGAACACCGGGGAGCTGTTTTTT.

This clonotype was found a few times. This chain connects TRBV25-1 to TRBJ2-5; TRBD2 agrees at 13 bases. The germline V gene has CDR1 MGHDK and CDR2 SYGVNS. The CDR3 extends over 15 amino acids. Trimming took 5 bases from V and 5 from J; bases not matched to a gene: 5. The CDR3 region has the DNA TGTGCCAGCAGTCCGGGACTAGCGGGATGGGAGACCCAGTACTTC. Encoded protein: CASSPGLAGWETQYF.

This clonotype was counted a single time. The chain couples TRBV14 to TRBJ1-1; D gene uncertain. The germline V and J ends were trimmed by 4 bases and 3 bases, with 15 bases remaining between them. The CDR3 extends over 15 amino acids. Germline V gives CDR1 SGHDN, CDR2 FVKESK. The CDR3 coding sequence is TGTGCCAGCAGCCCGCTGGCCGAAACTTACACTGAAGCTTTCTTT. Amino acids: CASSPLAETYTEAFF.

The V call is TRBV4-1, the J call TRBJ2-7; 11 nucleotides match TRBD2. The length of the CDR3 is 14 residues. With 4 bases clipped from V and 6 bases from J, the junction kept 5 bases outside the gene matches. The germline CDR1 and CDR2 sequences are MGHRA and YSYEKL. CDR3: CASSLTSGNGEQYF. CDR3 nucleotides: TGCGCCAGCAGCCTGACTAGCGGGAACGGCGAGCAGTACTTC.

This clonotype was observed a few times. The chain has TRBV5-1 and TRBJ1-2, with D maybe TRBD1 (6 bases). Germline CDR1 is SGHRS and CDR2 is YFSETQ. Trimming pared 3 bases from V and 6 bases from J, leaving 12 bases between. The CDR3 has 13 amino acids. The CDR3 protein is CASSWGGGDGYTF. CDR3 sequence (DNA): TGCGCCAGCAGCTGGGGCGGGGGCGATGGCTACACCTTC.

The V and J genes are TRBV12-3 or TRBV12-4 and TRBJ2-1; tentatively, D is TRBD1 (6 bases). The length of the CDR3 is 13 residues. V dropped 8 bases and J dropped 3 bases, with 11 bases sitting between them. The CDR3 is CASQTGVYNEQFF. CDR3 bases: TGTGCCAGCCAGACAGGAGTCTACAATGAGCAGTTCTTC.

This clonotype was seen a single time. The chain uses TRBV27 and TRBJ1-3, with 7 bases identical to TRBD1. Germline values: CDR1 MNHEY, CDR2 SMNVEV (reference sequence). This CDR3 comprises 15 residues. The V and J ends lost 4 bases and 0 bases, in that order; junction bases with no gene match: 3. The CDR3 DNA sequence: TGTGCCAGCAGTTCCGGGACAGCCTCTGGAAACACCATATATTTT. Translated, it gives CASSSGTASGNTIYF.

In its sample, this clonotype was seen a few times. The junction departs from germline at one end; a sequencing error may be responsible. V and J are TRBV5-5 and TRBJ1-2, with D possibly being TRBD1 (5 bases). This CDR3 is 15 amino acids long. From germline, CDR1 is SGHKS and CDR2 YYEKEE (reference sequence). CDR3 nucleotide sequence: TGTGCCAGCGGCTTAGAGGGTAGGGGTCCTTATGGCTACACCTTC. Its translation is CASGLEGRGPYGYTF.

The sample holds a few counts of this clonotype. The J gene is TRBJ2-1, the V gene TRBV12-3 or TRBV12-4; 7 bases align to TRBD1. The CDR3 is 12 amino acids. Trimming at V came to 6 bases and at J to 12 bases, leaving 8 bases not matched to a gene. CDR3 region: CASSQQGYAQFF. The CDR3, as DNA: TGTGCCAGCAGCCAACAGGGGTATGCGCAGTTCTTC.

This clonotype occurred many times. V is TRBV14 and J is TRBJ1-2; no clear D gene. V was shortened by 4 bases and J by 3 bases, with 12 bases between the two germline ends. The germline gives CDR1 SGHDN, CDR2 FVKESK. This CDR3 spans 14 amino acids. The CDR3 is CASSPTLRDYGYTF. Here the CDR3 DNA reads TGTGCCAGCAGCCCGACCCTACGCGACTATGGCTACACCTTC.

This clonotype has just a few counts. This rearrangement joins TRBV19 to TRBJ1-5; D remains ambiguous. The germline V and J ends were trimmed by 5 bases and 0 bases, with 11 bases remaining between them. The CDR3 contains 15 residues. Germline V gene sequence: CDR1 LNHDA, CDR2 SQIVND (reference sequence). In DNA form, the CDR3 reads TGTGCCAGTAGTCTAACTGATTATAGCAATCAGCCCCAGCATTTT. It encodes CASSLTDYSNQPQHF.

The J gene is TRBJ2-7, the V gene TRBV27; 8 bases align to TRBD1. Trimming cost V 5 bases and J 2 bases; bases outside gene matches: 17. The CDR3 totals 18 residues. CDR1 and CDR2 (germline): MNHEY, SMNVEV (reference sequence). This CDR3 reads CASSKRSRQGPKTYEQYF. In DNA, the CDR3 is TGTGCCAGCAGTAAGCGATCCCGACAGGGGCCGAAGACCTACGAGCAGTACTTC.

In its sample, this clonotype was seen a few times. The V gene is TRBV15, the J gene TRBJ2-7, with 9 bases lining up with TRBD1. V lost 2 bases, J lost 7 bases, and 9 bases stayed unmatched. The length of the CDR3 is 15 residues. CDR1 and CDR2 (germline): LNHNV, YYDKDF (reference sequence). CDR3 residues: CATSRNPGTGWEQYF. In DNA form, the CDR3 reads TGTGCCACCAGCAGAAACCCCGGGACAGGGTGGGAGCAGTACTTC.

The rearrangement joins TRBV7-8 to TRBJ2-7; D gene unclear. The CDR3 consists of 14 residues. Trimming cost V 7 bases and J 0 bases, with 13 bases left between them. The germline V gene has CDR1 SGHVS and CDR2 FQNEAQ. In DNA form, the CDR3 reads TGTGCCAGCATGGTCTCCCTGAGCTCCTACGAGCAGTACTTC. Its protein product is CASMVSLSSYEQYF.

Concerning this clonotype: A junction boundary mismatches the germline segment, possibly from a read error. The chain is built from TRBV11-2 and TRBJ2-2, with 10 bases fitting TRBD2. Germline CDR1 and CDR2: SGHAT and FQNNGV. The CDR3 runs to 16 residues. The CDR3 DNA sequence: TGTGGCAGCAGCTTAGATCGACTAGCGGGCACCGGGGAGCTGTTTTTT. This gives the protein CGSSLDRLAGTGELFF. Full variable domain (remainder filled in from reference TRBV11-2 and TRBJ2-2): EAGVAQSPRYKIIEKRQSVAFWCNPISGHATLYWYQQILGQGPKLLIQFQNNGVVDDSQLPKDRFSAERLKGVDSTLKIQPAKLEDSAVYLCGSSLDRLAGTGELFFGEGSRLTVL.

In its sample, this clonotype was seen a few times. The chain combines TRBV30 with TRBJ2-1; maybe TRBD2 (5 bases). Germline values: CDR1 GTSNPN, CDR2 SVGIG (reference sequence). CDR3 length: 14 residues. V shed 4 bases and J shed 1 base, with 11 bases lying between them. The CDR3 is CAWKRLDSYNEQFF. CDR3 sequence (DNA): TGTGCCTGGAAGCGGCTAGATTCCTACAATGAGCAGTTCTTC.